The 29 T cell receptor beta chains presented below share a single source sample, sequenced in a study of T cell clones after liver transplantation. Data came from immunoSEQ multiplex PCR; TCRdb stores just in-frame clones and leaves some out. The table includes 70,000 to 80,000 clones, about nine tenths detected once. Sample: CD4+ T cells from blood, taken before liver transplant. Receptors originate from a human donor who received a liver transplant.

V usage is TRBV14 and J usage is TRBJ2-3, with 8 bases that match TRBD2. The V gene end was trimmed by 1 base and the J gene end by 6 bases; junction bases not matched to a gene: 0. In germline, CDR1 is SGHDN, CDR2 FVKESK. The CDR3 covers 13 residues. CDR3 amino acids: CASSQVAGDTQYF. Written as DNA, the CDR3 is TGTGCCAGCAGCCAAGTAGCGGGGGATACGCAGTATTTT.

The chain employs TRBV11-3 and TRBJ2-5; the D call may be TRBD1 or TRBD2 (5 bases each). The CDR3 covers 15 residues. Trimming removed 4 bases from V and 5 bases from J, with 17 bases in between. The V gene's germline CDR1 is SGHNT and CDR2 YENEEA. The CDR3 region has the DNA TGTGCCAGCAGCTGGGACGTAAGAAGGGCGGAGACCCAGTACTTC. Residues: CASSWDVRRAETQYF. Supplemented by reference TRBV11-3 and TRBJ2-5, the full variable domain reads EAGVVQSPRYKIIEKKQPVAFWCNPISGHNTLYWYLQNLGQGPELLIRYENEEAVDDSQLPKDRFSAERLKGVDSTLKIQPAELGDSAVYLCASSWDVRRAETQYFGPGTRLLVL.

The CDR3 protein is CASSQEWNTDTQYF. The CDR3 DNA follows: TGCGCCAGCAGCCAAGAATGGAACACAGATACGCAGTATTTT. The J gene is TRBJ2-3, the V gene TRBV4-3; no clear D. This CDR3 is built from 14 residues. The V gene's germline CDR1 is LGHNA and CDR2 YSLEER. The V end was cut by 0 bases, the J end by 2 bases, with 6 bases between.

The sample holds one count of this clone. The chain links TRBV7-3 to TRBJ2-2, with 11 bases aligning to TRBD1. J lost 3 bases, V lost 6 bases, and 6 bases had no gene match. The CDR3 has 16 amino acids. The germline CDR1 and CDR2 sequences are SGHTA and FQGTGA. The CDR3 coding sequence is TGTGCCAGCAGGGGAGGGACAGGGGGTCACACCGGGGAGCTGTTTTTT. Protein sequence: CASRGGTGGHTGELFF.

The genes are TRBV27 and TRBJ1-5; D might be TRBD1 (5 bases). The germline V and J ends were trimmed by 5 bases and 3 bases, with 8 bases remaining between them. The CDR3 spans 13 residues. The germline V gene encodes CDR1 MNHEY and CDR2 SMNVEV (reference sequence). CDR3 DNA sequence: TGTGCCAGCAGTCGGGGGGACAATCAGCCCCAGCATTTT. It encodes CASSRGDNQPQHF.

J is TRBJ1-1 and V is TRBV7-2; 9 bases fit TRBD1. Germline CDR1 and CDR2: SGHTA and FQGNSA. CDR3 size: 15 residues. Trimming at V came to 5 bases and at J to 5 bases, leaving 9 bases not matched to a gene. This chain's CDR3 is CASSILTGGWTEAFF. CDR3 sequence (DNA): TGTGCCAGCAGCATATTGACAGGGGGTTGGACTGAAGCTTTCTTT.

The V and J genes are TRBV19 and TRBJ2-2; D is possibly TRBD2 (6 bases). The CDR3 totals 13 residues. The germline V and J ends were trimmed by 7 bases and 7 bases, with 13 bases remaining between them. The V gene's germline CDR1 is LNHDA and CDR2 SQIVND (reference sequence). The CDR3 sequence: CASKGGTIGELFF. The CDR3 DNA sequence: TGTGCCAGTAAAGGAGGGACGATCGGGGAGCTGTTTTTT.

The chain recombines TRBV10-3 with TRBJ2-6; D gene uncertain. The CDR3 is 15 amino acids. The germline CDR1 and CDR2 sequences are ENHRY and SYGVKD. V was cut by 2 bases and J by 2 bases, with 7 bases left in between. This chain's CDR3 is CAISEELPGANVLTF. CDR3 coding DNA: TGTGCCATCAGTGAGGAACTCCCTGGGGCCAACGTCCTGACTTTC.

The CDR3 DNA reads as TGTGCCAGCAGCTTGGGGGGTAGCGGGAGTAGGAATGAGCAGTTCTTC. Translation gives CASSLGGSGSRNEQFF. The chain joins TRBV5-4 to TRBJ2-1; 9 nucleotides line up with TRBD2. This CDR3 has 16 residues. CDR1 is SGHNT and CDR2 is YYREEE in the germline V gene (reference sequence). V lost 0 bases, J lost 7 bases, and 8 bases stayed unmatched.

This chain connects TRBV29-1 to TRBJ2-7; D perhaps matches TRBD2 (5 bases). With 6 bases removed from V and 6 bases from J, the gap between germline ends came to 18 bases. This CDR3 spans 13 amino acids. The germline V gene encodes CDR1 SQVTM and CDR2 ANQGSEA. As DNA, the CDR3 is TGCAGCGTCCAGCCGGGAACCCTAGGCGAGCAGTACTTC. This sequence encodes CSVQPGTLGEQYF.

The chain is built from TRBV4-1 and TRBJ1-5, with 8 bases lining up with TRBD1. Germline assignment: CDR1 MGHRA and CDR2 YSYEKL. V was clipped by 2 bases and J by 5 bases; unmatched bases: 5. This CDR3 comprises 15 residues. CDR3 bases: TGCGCCAGCAGCCAAAGTGGACAGGGCGATCAGCCCCAGCATTTT. Protein: CASSQSGQGDQPQHF.

The rearrangement uses TRBV2 and TRBJ1-2; possibly TRBD1 for D (5 bases). With 7 bases removed from V and 0 bases from J, the gap between germline ends came to 9 bases. Germline V gives CDR1 SNHLY, CDR2 FYNNEI. The CDR3 extends over 13 amino acids. As DNA, the CDR3 is TGTGCCAGCACGGCAGGGCCTAACTATGGCTACACCTTC. Amino acid sequence: CASTAGPNYGYTF.

This chain uses TRBV4-1 with TRBJ2-5; D uncertain. CDR1 and CDR2 from the germline V gene are MGHRA and YSYEKL. This CDR3 comprises 14 residues. The V end lost 4 bases, the J end lost 4 bases, and 13 bases lay between the germline ends. The CDR3 DNA follows: TGCGCCAGCAGCCTCCCCCTGGTCTCAGAGACCCAGTACTTC. Translation: CASSLPLVSETQYF.

The gene calls are TRBV4-3 and TRBJ2-4, with a possible D match to TRBD1 (6 bases). Germline V lookup: CDR1 LGHNA, CDR2 YSLEER. The ends were cut back, 4 bases at V and 0 bases at J, with 13 bases in the middle. The CDR3 loop spans 16 amino acids. The CDR3 loop reads CASSPRTALAKNIQYF. CDR3 bases: TGCGCCAGCAGCCCTCGGACAGCACTAGCCAAAAACATTCAGTACTTC.

V usage is TRBV2 and J usage is TRBJ2-3; 12 nucleotides agree with TRBD2. The CDR3 is made up of 15 amino acids. With 6 bases clipped from V and 4 bases from J, the junction kept 5 bases outside the gene matches. CDR1 is SNHLY and CDR2 is FYNNEI in the germline V gene. CDR3 DNA sequence: TGTGCCAGCAGGCCGACTAGCGGGAGTGCAGATACGCAGTATTTT. It codes for CASRPTSGSADTQYF.

The genes are TRBV29-1 and TRBJ2-5; D remains unclear. V lost 5 bases to trimming and J lost 7 bases, with 11 bases between them. Germline values: CDR1 SQVTM, CDR2 ANQGSEA. The CDR3 extends over 11 amino acids. CDR3 loop: CSVTTPATQYF. The CDR3 nucleotides are TGCAGCGTTACGACGCCAGCGACCCAGTACTTC.

A single count supports this clone. This chain joins TRBV11-3 and TRBJ2-7, with TRBD2 matching 9 bases. Germline loops: CDR1 SGHNT, CDR2 YENEEA. The CDR3 spans 18 residues. V gave up 5 bases and J gave up 1 base; unmatched junction bases: 15. CDR3 DNA: TGTGCCAGCAGCCCGGGGGGGTGGCTAGCGGGACCATCCTACGAGCAGTACTTC. Translated, it gives CASSPGGWLAGPSYEQYF.

CDR3 amino acids: CASSPGTSGTNTGELFF. The CDR3 DNA reads as TGTGCCAGCAGCCCAGGGACTAGCGGGACGAACACCGGGGAGCTGTTTTTT. V and J are TRBV7-9 and TRBJ2-2; 13 bases are shared with TRBD2. The CDR3 covers 17 residues. V lost 5 bases and J lost 0; bases outside the gene matches: 3. Per germline, CDR1 SEHNR and CDR2 FQNEAQ (reference sequence).

The CDR3 reads CASQPGQGTTTEAFF. The CDR3 nucleotides read TGTGCCAGTCAACCGGGACAGGGGACGACCACTGAAGCTTTCTTT. The chain uses TRBV19 and TRBJ1-1; 10 bases fit TRBD1. Germline CDR1 reads LNHDA; CDR2 reads SQIVND (reference sequence). CDR3 length: 15 amino acids. The J segment lost 4 bases and the V segment lost 8 bases, leaving 10 bases of the junction unmatched.

The V call is TRBV10-3, the J call TRBJ2-3; TRBD2 aligns across 11 bases. The CDR3 extends over 15 amino acids. V trimming: 8 bases; J trimming: 7 bases; junction bases outside the gene matches: 11. Germline assignment: CDR1 ENHRY and CDR2 SYGVKD. In nucleotides, the CDR3 is TGTGCCATCTCCCCGGGGGGGACTAGCGGAAATACGCAGTATTTT. It is translated as CAISPGGTSGNTQYF.

The J gene is TRBJ2-7, the V gene TRBV7-9; TRBD1 aligns across 11 bases. The germline V gene encodes CDR1 SEHNR and CDR2 FQNEAQ (reference sequence). The CDR3 runs 14 residues. V lost 4 bases, J lost 4 bases, and 3 bases stayed unmatched. CDR3 residues: CASSSGTGGYEQYF. The CDR3 nucleotides read TGTGCCAGCAGCTCAGGGACAGGGGGATACGAGCAGTACTTC.

The chain is built from TRBV5-1 and TRBJ2-5; TRBD2 agrees at 16 bases. Germline values: CDR1 SGHRS, CDR2 YFSETQ. With V trimmed by 0 bases and J by 2 bases, 10 bases remained unmatched. The length of the CDR3 is 20 residues. For the CDR3, the DNA is TGCGCCAGCAGCTTGGTGCCGGGACTAGCGGGAGGGCCAGGGCAAGAGACCCAGTACTTC. This gives the protein CASSLVPGLAGGPGQETQYF.

The V call is TRBV19, the J call TRBJ2-7; perhaps TRBD2 as D (6 bases). Germline V CDR1 and CDR2: LNHDA, SQIVND (reference sequence). The CDR3 is 14 residues long. The V end lost 3 bases, the J end lost 4 bases, and 13 bases lay between the germline ends. CDR3 DNA sequence: TGTGCCAGTAGTATTGTTGGGGGAGGTTACGAGCAGTACTTC. It is translated as CASSIVGGGYEQYF.

This rearrangement joins TRBV9 to TRBJ2-7; D possibly corresponds to TRBD2 (6 bases). Germline assignment: CDR1 SGDLS and CDR2 YYNGEE. Trimming pared 4 bases from V and 2 bases from J, leaving 13 bases between. This CDR3 has 14 amino acids. CDR3 residues: CASSRGTDPYEQYF. CDR3 nucleotides: TGTGCCAGCAGCCGCGGGACGGACCCCTACGAGCAGTACTTC.

The rearrangement joins TRBV9 to TRBJ2-4, with TRBD2 matching over 14 bases. Germline-derived CDR1 and CDR2 are SGDLS and YYNGEE. J gave up 9 bases and V 4 bases, and 9 bases lay outside the gene matches. The CDR3 consists of 16 residues. The CDR3 reads CASSPPGTSGSSIQYF. The CDR3 DNA is TGTGCCAGCAGCCCTCCAGGGACTAGCGGGAGTAGCATTCAGTACTTC. Full variable domain (missing parts from reference TRBV9 and TRBJ2-4): DSGVTQTPKHLITATGQRVTLRCSPRSGDLSVYWYQQSLDQGLQFLIQYYNGEERAKGNILERFSAQQFPDLHSELNLSSLELGDSALYFCASSPPGTSGSSIQYFGAGTRLSVL.

The chain uses TRBV5-4 and TRBJ1-1; no definite D call. The CDR3 totals 12 residues. In germline, CDR1 is SGHNT, CDR2 YYREEE (reference sequence). V gave up 4 bases and J gave up 4 bases, with 8 bases separating them. The DNA for the CDR3 is TGTGCCAGCAGCCTTCCCACCACTGAAGCTTTCTTT. The encoded protein is CASSLPTTEAFF. Combining the CDR3 with reference TRBV5-4 and TRBJ1-1 gives the whole variable domain ETGVTQSPTHLIKTRGQQVTLRCSSQSGHNTVSWYQQALGQGPQFIFQYYREEENGRGNFPPRFSGLQFPNYSSELNVNALELDDSALYLCASSLPTTEAFFGQGTRLTVV.

CDR3: CASSAGLGVEAFF. The CDR3 DNA reads TGTGCCAGCAGTGCAGGGTTGGGTGTTGAAGCTTTCTTT. The chain recombines TRBV2 with TRBJ1-1; perhaps TRBD1 as D (5 bases). Trimming stripped 4 bases from V and 7 bases from J, with 13 bases between. The CDR3 spans 13 residues. Germline lookup yields CDR1 SNHLY and CDR2 FYNNEI.

This clone was counted between two and nine times. V is TRBV30 and J is TRBJ1-1; 10 bases agree with TRBD1. There are 13 residues in the CDR3. Germline CDR1 reads GTSNPN; CDR2 reads SVGIG (reference sequence). V lost 0 bases to trimming and J lost 8 bases; unmatched junction nucleotides: 3. The CDR3 nucleotides read TGTGCCTGGAGTGTCCTGGGACAGGGGGAAGCTTTCTTT. This translates into CAWSVLGQGEAFF.

This rearrangement joins TRBV9 to TRBJ2-5, with D hard to call. The CDR3 extends over 15 amino acids. The germline V and J ends were trimmed by 3 bases and 0 bases, with 12 bases remaining between them. From germline, CDR1 is SGDLS and CDR2 YYNGEE. The CDR3 reads CASSGGVKDQETQYF. The CDR3 DNA reads as TGTGCCAGCAGCGGTGGTGTGAAGGACCAAGAGACCCAGTACTTC.